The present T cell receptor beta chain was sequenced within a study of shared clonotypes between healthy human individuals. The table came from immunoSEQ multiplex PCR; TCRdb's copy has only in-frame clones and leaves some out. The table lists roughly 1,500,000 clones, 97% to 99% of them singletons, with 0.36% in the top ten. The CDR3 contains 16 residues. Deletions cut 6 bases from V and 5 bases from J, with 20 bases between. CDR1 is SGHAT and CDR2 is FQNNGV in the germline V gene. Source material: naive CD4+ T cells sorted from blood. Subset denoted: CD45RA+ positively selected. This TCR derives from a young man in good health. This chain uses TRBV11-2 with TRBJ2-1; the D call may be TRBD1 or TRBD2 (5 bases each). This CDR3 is CASRLLRGRTDNEQFF. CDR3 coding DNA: TGTGCCAGCAGACTACTACGGGGCCGCACCGACAATGAGCAGTTCTTC.